The 9 T cell receptor beta chains in this list originate from one sample, sequenced in a study of blood T cell repertoires in COVID-19. Clones were read by immunoSEQ multiplex PCR, and TCRdb kept only the in-frame ones, dropping some. The sample holds approximately 160,000 clones, around 85% seen once. The specimen sequenced was peripheral blood. The receptors derive from a man between 60 and 70 years old who had recovered from COVID-19.

This chain joins TRBV18 and TRBJ2-7; 11 nucleotides line up with TRBD2. The CDR3 runs to 15 residues. Germline loops: CDR1 KGHSH, CDR2 LQKENI. Trimming took 5 bases from V and 1 from J; bases not matched to a gene: 4. The CDR3, as DNA: TGTGCCAGCTCATCTAGCGGGGGGAGGTCCTACGAGCAGTACTTC. It yields the protein CASSSSGGRSYEQYF.

The CDR3 sequence is CASSSGQGVDEQYF. The DNA for the CDR3 is TGCGCCAGCAGCTCGGGACAGGGTGTAGACGAGCAGTACTTC. This chain joins TRBV5-1 and TRBJ2-7, with 9 bases identical to TRBD1. V lost 3 bases and J lost 5; bases outside the gene matches: 6. Germline loops: CDR1 SGHRS, CDR2 YFSETQ. The CDR3 is 14 residues long. The entire variable domain, with the rest obtained from reference TRBV5-1 and TRBJ2-7, is as follows: KAGVTQTPRYLIKTRGQQVTLSCSPISGHRSVSWYQQTPGQGLQFLFEYFSETQRNKGNFPGRFSGRQFSNSRSEMNVSTLELGDSALYLCASSSGQGVDEQYFGPGTRLTVT.

This clone was found once. This chain uses TRBV6-5 with TRBJ1-4; 9 positions agree with TRBD1. Germline V gene data show CDR1 as MNHEY and CDR2 as SVGAGI. The CDR3 length is 15 residues. The ends lost 2 bases at V and 10 bases at J; junction bases unmatched: 8. CDR3 sequence: CASSYGGQGVRKLFF. CDR3 in DNA: TGTGCCAGCAGTTACGGGGGACAGGGAGTGAGAAAACTGTTTTTT.

The chain links TRBV12-3 or TRBV12-4 to TRBJ1-3, with 8 bases aligning to TRBD1. This CDR3 comprises 11 residues. Germline trimming cut 3 bases from V and 14 bases from J; bases unmatched to any gene: 3. CDR3 protein: CASSLGTGLYF. The CDR3 nucleotides are TGTGCCAGCAGTTTGGGGACAGGCTTATATTTT.

This clone was counted between two and nine times. V gene TRBV15 combines with J gene TRBJ1-1; a possible D gene is TRBD1 (5 bases). CDR3 length: 12 amino acids. Germline V gene lookup returns CDR1 LNHNV and CDR2 YYDKDF (reference sequence). V lost 3 bases, J lost 8 bases, and 10 bases lay in between. CDR3 DNA sequence: TGTGCCACCAGCAGCCGCAGGACAGAAGCTTTCTTT. Residues: CATSSRRTEAFF.

The chain couples TRBV4-2 to TRBJ2-1; 7 bases match TRBD2. The germline V gene has CDR1 LGHNA and CDR2 YNFKEQ. The J segment lost 9 bases and the V segment lost 2 bases, leaving 4 bases of the junction unmatched. The CDR3 has 13 residues. Here the CDR3 reads CASSQRTGGEQFF. The CDR3 DNA is TGTGCCAGCAGCCAAAGAACGGGAGGTGAGCAGTTCTTC.

This chain links TRBV6-4 with TRBJ2-6; D not resolved. V shed 0 bases and J shed 0 bases, with 6 bases lying between them. This CDR3 region has 16 residues. Germline CDR1 reads MRHNA; CDR2 reads SNTAGT. The CDR3 spells CASSDSASSGANVLTF. The CDR3 region has the DNA TGTGCCAGCAGTGACTCGGCTTCCTCTGGGGCCAACGTCCTGACTTTC.

This rearrangement joins TRBV7-9 to TRBJ1-2; 12 bases align to TRBD1. Germline loops: CDR1 SEHNR, CDR2 FQNEAQ (reference sequence). This CDR3 has 17 residues. The junction had 7 bases not matched to a gene; V was cut back by 2 bases and J by 3 bases. DNA for the CDR3: TGTGCCAGCAGCTTATCCGGGACAGGGGGCGCGCACTATGGCTACACCTTC. Protein: CASSLSGTGGAHYGYTF.

This clone appeared a few times. The chain carries TRBV9 and TRBJ1-1, with a weak D call TRBD1 (5 bases). V gave up 4 bases and J gave up 5 bases, with 15 bases separating them. The CDR3 has 14 residues. Germline V CDR1 and CDR2: SGDLS, YYNGEE. The CDR3 region has the DNA TGTGCCAGCAGCCCTCGGACCGGGGGGACTGAAGCTTTCTTT. This gives the protein CASSPRTGGTEAFF.